This T cell receptor (beta chain) came from a study of T cell repertoires in cytomegalovirus infection. As for the study in general: Researchers turned to recently identified HLA-C-restricted CMV epitopes as well as well-studied HLA-B-restricted ones. Public TCR beta signatures provided an indication of both CMV infection and a matching HLA type.

This clonotype was found many times. Its antigen is undetermined. Per germline, CDR1 SGHVS and CDR2 FNYEAQ. The CDR3 is 14 amino acids. Trimming shortened V by 5 bases and J by 6 bases, and 14 bases separated the two germline ends. Each CDR3 protein gets one entry after TCRdb re-called the reads with MiXCR. Altogether approximately 260,000 distinct CDR3 sequences are present, approximately 22% being singletons, with the ten largest covering approximately 19%. Study findings and constraints: Using cumulative public TCR beta family frequency, the authors identified those who carried CMV together with the relevant HLA. CMV-specific TCR beta clonotypes restricted by HLA-C were the ones dominating the ex vivo response.

The chain employs TRBV7-6 and TRBJ2-1; D is unclear. The TCR sequence derives from a human donor in good health (CMV status not recorded). Some clones in this sample may be carry-over from other donors' samples. This specimen consisted of cultured PBMCs, obtained from culture after CMV antigen stimulation. DNA for the CDR3: TGTGCCAGCAGCGCCCAACTACAACCCAATGAGCAGTTCTTC. It yields the protein CASSAQLQPNEQFF.